Presented here are 18 T cell receptor beta chains from one specimen sequenced in a study of control samples from healthy donors and cancer patients (dated by TCRdb to 2020 to 2022). The library was obtained by the immunoSEQ multiplex PCR assay. Sourced from immuneACCESS, this table was stored by TCRdb with only in-frame sequences that have V and J called. A share of the clones is absent; for the studies checked, an unresolved V gene accounts for under half, and the remainder has no known explanation. The sample contains 130,000 or so clones, nearly 90% of them found a single time. Roughly 3.2% of the sample is taken by the ten largest. Material: blood. The origin of the receptors is a man aged 45-65 years in good health.

This clone was observed once. The chain couples TRBV5-1 to TRBJ1-1; weak D call: TRBD1 (6 bases). V was cut by 1 base and J by 0 bases, with 10 bases left in between. This CDR3 comprises 15 residues. Germline CDR1 and CDR2: SGHRS and YFSETQ. CDR3 nucleotides: TGCGCCAGCAGCTTGTGGACAGAAATGAACACTGAAGCTTTCTTT. It translates to CASSLWTEMNTEAFF.

The chain combines TRBV4-1 with TRBJ2-1, with D maybe TRBD2 (6 bases). Germline V gene lookup returns CDR1 MGHRA and CDR2 YSYEKL. Trimming took 4 bases from V and 4 from J, leaving 11 bases between them. This CDR3 region has 14 residues. Here the CDR3 reads CASSLSGPYNEQFF. CDR3 coding DNA: TGCGCCAGCAGCCTAAGCGGGCCATACAATGAGCAGTTCTTC.

V and J are TRBV19 and TRBJ2-3, with a possible D match to TRBD2 (5 bases). Germline CDR1 is LNHDA and CDR2 is SQIVND (reference sequence). The CDR3 totals 14 residues. Between the trimmed V and J ends, which lost 4 bases and 5 bases, there was a span of 13 bases. CDR3 region: CASSTPPEEDTQYF. CDR3 coding DNA: TGTGCCAGTAGTACGCCTCCGGAGGAAGATACGCAGTATTTT.

V usage is TRBV2 and J usage is TRBJ2-3, with 12 bases identical to TRBD2. The CDR3 runs to 15 residues. Germline values: CDR1 SNHLY, CDR2 FYNNEI. After removal of 5 bases from V and 4 bases from J, the junction contained 4 bases not matched to a gene. The CDR3 loop reads CASSPSGGASDTQYF. The CDR3 nucleotides read TGTGCCAGCAGTCCTAGCGGGGGGGCCTCAGATACGCAGTATTTT.

J is TRBJ2-7 and V is TRBV7-6, with 12 bases matching TRBD1. J was trimmed by 4 bases and V by 6 bases; bases with no gene match: 7. The germline V gene has CDR1 SGHVS and CDR2 FNYEAQ. The CDR3 extends over 15 amino acids. The CDR3 loop reads CASSFAGQGAYEQYF. The DNA for the CDR3 is TGTGCCAGCAGTTTCGCGGGACAGGGGGCATACGAGCAGTACTTC.

In its sample, this clone was seen a few times. This chain links TRBV12-3 or TRBV12-4 with TRBJ1-6; D gene ambiguous. CDR3 length: 13 amino acids. V shed 4 bases and J shed 4 bases, with 5 bases lying between them. CDR3 coding DNA: TGTGCCAGCAGTTATACTTATAATTCACCCCTCCACTTT. Translating gives CASSYTYNSPLHF.

V is TRBV30 and J is TRBJ2-5; D is unresolved. Germline assignment: CDR1 GTSNPN and CDR2 SVGIG (reference sequence). V was trimmed by 0 bases and J by 3 bases, leaving 11 bases between them. CDR3 size: 14 residues. The CDR3 spells CAWSVTGWEETQYF. The CDR3 nucleotides read TGTGCCTGGAGTGTGACTGGGTGGGAAGAGACCCAGTACTTC. The variable domain in full, completed from reference TRBV30 and TRBJ2-5, reads SQTIHQWPATLVQPVGSPLSLECTVEGTSNPNLYWYRQAAGRGLQLLFYSVGIGQISSEVPQNLSASRPQDRQFILSSKKLLLSDSGFYLCAWSVTGWEETQYFGPGTRLLVL.

The chain couples TRBV7-9 to TRBJ1-4; D uncertain. Per germline, CDR1 SEHNR and CDR2 FQNEAQ (reference sequence). The CDR3 is 11 amino acids. Trimming pared 11 bases from V and 5 bases from J, leaving 9 bases between. CDR3 region: CAARQNEKLFF. The CDR3 DNA is TGTGCCGCACGCCAGAATGAAAAACTGTTTTTT.

The chain's CDR3 is CASSPRYLLGTDTQYF. The CDR3 coding sequence is TGCGCCAGCAGTCCTCGATATCTCTTGGGAACAGATACGCAGTATTTT. V is TRBV10-2 and J is TRBJ2-3; D gene unclear. The CDR3 sequence is 16 residues long. Germline V gene data show CDR1 as WSHSY and CDR2 as SAAADI. The V end lost 5 bases, the J end lost 3 bases, and 18 bases lay between the germline ends.

The chain has TRBV27 and TRBJ2-3; TRBD2 matches at 9 bases. The CDR3 covers 17 residues. Germline V gives CDR1 MNHEY, CDR2 SMNVEV (reference sequence). Trimming at V came to 2 bases and at J to 0 bases, leaving 6 bases not matched to a gene. The CDR3 loop reads CASSLGLAGSSTDTQYF. The CDR3 region has the DNA TGTGCCAGCAGTTTAGGCCTAGCGGGGTCTAGCACAGATACGCAGTATTTT.

The chain combines TRBV12-3 or TRBV12-4 with TRBJ2-1; TRBD2 might be the D (6 bases). This CDR3 is 13 amino acids long. V was clipped by 3 bases and J by 6 bases, with 9 bases between them. The CDR3, as DNA: TGTGCCAGCAGTTTGGCGGGGTTCAATGAGCAGTTCTTC. Amino acids: CASSLAGFNEQFF.

This clone was counted between two and nine times. The same CDR3 arises from other DNA sequences in this sample as well. The chain is built from TRBV6-5 and TRBJ1-1; D is unclear. The CDR3 spans 13 residues. V dropped 0 bases and J dropped 1 base, with 3 bases sitting between them. The germline gives CDR1 MNHEY, CDR2 SVGAGI. For the CDR3, the DNA is TGTGCCAGCAGTTACTCATCGAACACTGAAGCTTTCTTT. Translated: CASSYSSNTEAFF.

The CDR3 region is CASSESPVSGGNTDTQYF. The CDR3, as DNA: TGCGCCAGCAGTGAGTCTCCAGTAAGCGGGGGGAACACAGATACGCAGTATTTT. V and J are TRBV10-2 and TRBJ2-3; 9 bases fit TRBD2. The CDR3 is made up of 18 amino acids. CDR1 is WSHSY and CDR2 is SAAADI in the germline V gene. The junction had 9 bases not matched to a gene; V was cut back by 0 bases and J by 2 bases.

V is TRBV28 and J is TRBJ1-2, with D possibly matching TRBD1 (5 bases). Germline loops: CDR1 MDHEN, CDR2 SYDVKM. This CDR3 spans 13 amino acids. The V gene lost 5 bases and the J gene lost 4 bases, with 11 bases spanning the gap. CDR3 in DNA: TGTGCCAGCAGTCCCCCGGGGGGCTATGGCTACACCTTC. Residues: CASSPPGGYGYTF.

The chain combines TRBV28 with TRBJ1-2, with D possibly TRBD1 on 5 matching bases. V dropped 7 bases and J dropped 4 bases, with 13 bases sitting between them. Germline V lookup: CDR1 MDHEN, CDR2 SYDVKM. CDR3 length: 13 residues. This CDR3 is CASTLRGTYGYTF. Written as DNA, the CDR3 is TGTGCCAGCACCCTGAGAGGGACCTATGGCTACACCTTC.

V is TRBV20-1 and J is TRBJ2-5, with 15 bases lining up with TRBD2. The CDR3 is made up of 16 amino acids. V dropped 3 bases and J dropped 5; count of bases not matched to a gene: 7. Germline lookup yields CDR1 DFQATT and CDR2 SNEGSKA (reference sequence). The CDR3: CSASGLAGGPEETQYF. CDR3 nucleotides: TGCAGTGCTAGTGGACTAGCGGGGGGGCCAGAGGAGACCCAGTACTTC.

The genes are TRBV9 and TRBJ2-7; D is unclear. The CDR3 totals 13 residues. The V end lost 0 bases, the J end lost 10 bases, and 14 bases lay between the germline ends. Looked up from germline, CDR1 is SGDLS and CDR2 is YYNGEE. The CDR3 DNA follows: TGTGCCAGCAGCGTAGTGTGGGGTTTGGAACAGTACTTC. Amino acid sequence: CASSVVWGLEQYF.

The chain links TRBV30 to TRBJ2-1, with 7 bases lining up with TRBD1. Germline V lookup: CDR1 GTSNPN, CDR2 SVGIG (reference sequence). Trimming at V came to 3 bases and at J to 6 bases, leaving 8 bases not matched to a gene. The length of the CDR3 is 14 residues. The CDR3 here is CAWSRGISGNEQFF. The DNA of the CDR3 is TGTGCCTGGAGCAGGGGGATCTCTGGCAATGAGCAGTTCTTC.